This T cell receptor beta chain originates from a study of blood T cell repertoires in COVID-19. Across the whole study: Nucleic acid was either cDNA or gDNA, and it came from T cells, B-cell-depleted T cells, or PBMCs.

Across 24 US areas, participants ranged in age from roughly 18 to 95 years. Allocation to cohorts depended on clinical history reported by the participants. V was cut by 1 base and J by 4 bases, with 9 bases left in between. The length of the CDR3 is 14 residues. Germline CDR1 reads SGHTA; CDR2 reads FQGTGA. In the study's own analysis: For nucleated cells, counts were estimated from reference gene primer amplification. Repertoires were generated with immunoSEQ multiplex PCR, while TCRdb's copy carries only in-frame clones and drops some. D and trimming were read from the DNA, whereas the V and J calls and clone size are those reported in that table. The sample includes approximately 210,000 clones, around 87% seen only once; the top ten take around 7%.

The V call is TRBV7-3, the J call TRBJ2-3; D possibly corresponds to TRBD1 (6 bases). This sequence originates from a man aged 25-45 years in a cohort exposed to, infected with or recovered from COVID-19 (not recorded which). Sequences were obtained from PBMCs or T cells enriched from blood (not recorded which). CDR3 sequence: CASSLNRAPDTQYF. Written as DNA, the CDR3 is TGTGCCAGCAGCTTAAACAGGGCTCCAGATACGCAGTATTTT. Looking up the rest from reference TRBV7-3 and TRBJ2-3 gives the full variable domain: GAGVSQTPSNKVTEKGKYVELRCDPISGHTALYWYRQSLGQGPEFLIYFQGTGAADDSGLPNDRFFAVRPEGSVSTLKIQRTERGDSAVYLCASSLNRAPDTQYFGPGTRLTVL.